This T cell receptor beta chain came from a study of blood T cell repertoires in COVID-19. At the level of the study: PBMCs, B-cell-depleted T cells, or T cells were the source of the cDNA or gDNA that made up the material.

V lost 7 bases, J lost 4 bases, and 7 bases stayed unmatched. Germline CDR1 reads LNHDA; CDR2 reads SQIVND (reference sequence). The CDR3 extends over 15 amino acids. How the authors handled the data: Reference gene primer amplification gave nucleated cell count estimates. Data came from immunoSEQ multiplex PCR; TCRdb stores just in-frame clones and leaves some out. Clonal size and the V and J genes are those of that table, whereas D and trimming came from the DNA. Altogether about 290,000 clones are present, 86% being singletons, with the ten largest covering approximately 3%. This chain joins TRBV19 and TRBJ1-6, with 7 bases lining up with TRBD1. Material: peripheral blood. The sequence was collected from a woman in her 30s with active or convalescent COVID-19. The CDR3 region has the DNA TGTGCCAGTACCCTGGGGACAGTTTATAATTCACCCCTCCACTTT. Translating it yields CASTLGTVYNSPLHF.